Listed below are T cell receptor beta chains from one sample, sequenced in a study of blood T cell repertoires in COVID-19. Sequenced by immunoSEQ multiplex PCR; TCRdb stores in-frame clones only, minus some. This sample has 120,000 to 150,000 clones; around 76% occur once, and the top ten carry around 12%. The sample was peripheral blood. Receptors were obtained from a man at least 80 years old with acute or convalescent COVID-19. CDR3s include the opening cysteine and the closing phenylalanine or tryptophan. D genes are given only for firm matches. The size of a clone is reported for some rows only, either as once, few or many, or as a class for expanded clones.

>TRBD2|-|TRBJ2-3|TRBV19
CASSPASGGSTDTQYF
TGTGCCAGTAGTCCCGCTAGCGGGGGGAGCACAGATACGCAGTATTTT
>TRBD2|-|TRBJ2-1|TRBV5-5
CASSPLGGWNEQFF
TGTGCCAGCAGCCCCCTGGGGGGGTGGAATGAGCAGTTCTTC
>-|-|TRBJ2-6|TRBV7-9
CASSRGSGANVLTF
TGTGCCAGCAGCCGCGGCTCTGGGGCCAACGTCCTGACTTTC
>-|-|TRBJ2-5|TRBV5-1
CASSLGELRTQYF
TGCGCCAGCAGCTTGGGGGAGCTTCGGACCCAGTACTTC
>-|-|TRBJ1-1|TRBV7-8
CASSWGAVNTEAFF
TGTGCCAGCAGCTGGGGAGCAGTTAACACTGAAGCTTTCTTT
>-|-|TRBJ2-5|TRBV5-8
CASSRLDLKETQYF
TGTGCCAGCAGCCGACTAGACCTTAAAGAGACCCAGTACTTC
>-|-|TRBJ1-2|TRBV9
CASSTRQDTNYGYTF
TGTGCCAGCAGCACCCGACAGGACACTAACTATGGCTACACCTTC
>-|-|TRBJ1-1|TRBV28
CASSLLTEAFF
TGTGCCAGCAGTTTACTGACTGAAGCTTTCTTT
>-|-|TRBJ2-3|TRBV29-1
CSVSLGDTQYF
TGCAGCGTATCCCTCGGGGATACGCAGTATTTT
>TRBD1|-|TRBJ1-6|TRBV7-2
CASSLATPGTGGHSPLHF
TGTGCCAGCAGCTTAGCCACCCCGGGGACAGGGGGACATTCACCCCTCCACTTT
>-|-|TRBJ2-7|TRBV27
CASSLSTTPTYEQYF
TGTGCCAGCAGTTTATCGACTACACCAACCTACGAGCAGTACTTC
>TRBD2|-|TRBJ2-7|TRBV5-4
CASSAPGLGVRQEQYF
TGTGCCAGCAGCGCACCGGGACTAGGGGTACGTCAAGAGCAGTACTTC
>-|-|TRBJ1-4|TRBV29-1
CSALAGDEKLFF
TGCAGCGCCCTCGCAGGGGATGAAAAACTGTTTTTT
>-|-|TRBJ2-2|TRBV28
CASVDRRLAGAGELFF
TGTGCCAGCGTTGACAGGCGCCTCGCGGGGGCCGGGGAGCTGTTTTTT
>TRBD2|-|TRBJ2-2|TRBV7-9
CASSLGLAGATGELFF
TGTGCCAGCAGCTTAGGCCTAGCGGGGGCCACCGGGGAGCTGTTTTTT
>-|-|TRBJ1-5|TRBV10-1
CASRETGLRRNQPQHF
TGCGCCAGCAGGGAAACAGGGTTGAGGCGCAATCAGCCCCAGCATTTT
>-|once|TRBJ2-5|TRBV7-2
CASSPGGGGGETQYF
TGTGCCAGCAGCCCTGGGGGGGGCGGAGGAGAGACCCAGTACTTC
>TRBD2|few|TRBJ2-3|TRBV7-9
CASSSKGAGGKSDTQYF
TGTGCCAGCAGCTCAAAGGGAGCGGGGGGGAAGTCAGATACGCAGTATTTT
>-|-|TRBJ2-3|TRBV25-1
CASSEGGKGTDTQYF
TGTGCCAGCAGTGAAGGGGGGAAAGGCACAGATACGCAGTATTTT
>TRBD1|-|TRBJ1-2|TRBV5-1
CASSLAGRGDGYTF
TGCGCCAGCAGCTTGGCCGGCAGGGGGGATGGCTACACCTTC
>-|-|TRBJ1-6|TRBV2
CASINPGEFSPLHF
TGTGCCAGCATTAATCCAGGCGAATTTTCACCCCTCCACTTT
>-|-|TRBJ2-1|TRBV5-6
CASSFRPGGLYNEQFF
TGTGCCAGCAGCTTTCGACCCGGGGGACTTTACAATGAGCAGTTCTTC
>-|-|TRBJ2-1|TRBV6-2/TRBV6-3
CASSYSGGWGQENEQFF
TGTGCCAGCAGTTACTCAGGAGGTTGGGGACAAGAGAATGAGCAGTTCTTC
>-|few|TRBJ1-5|TRBV2
CASRGTGTLWPQHF
TGTGCCAGCAGGGGCACCGGGACACTGTGGCCCCAGCATTTT
>-|-|TRBJ1-5|TRBV7-8
CASSLAESLRNQPQHF
TGTGCCAGCAGCTTAGCGGAGAGCTTGCGCAATCAGCCCCAGCATTTT
>-|-|TRBJ1-2|TRBV28
CASSPLSPTYGYTF
TGTGCCAGCAGTCCACTGTCCCCCACCTATGGCTACACCTTC
>TRBD1|-|TRBJ2-2|TRBV5-1
CASSLLQGAGELFF
TGCGCCAGCAGCTTACTACAGGGGGCCGGGGAGCTGTTTTTT
>-|-|TRBJ2-5|TRBV7-2
CASSLAGGDETQYF
TGTGCCAGCAGCTTAGCCGGGGGAGACGAGACCCAGTACTTC
>-|-|TRBJ2-5|TRBV3-1/TRBV3-2
CASSQGPQGRETQYF
TGTGCCAGCAGCCAAGGACCACAGGGCCGAGAGACCCAGTACTTC
>-|few|TRBJ2-1|TRBV18
CASSPPPGGANEQFF
TGTGCCAGCTCACCTCCGCCGGGGGGCGCCAATGAGCAGTTCTTC
>TRBD1|once|TRBJ1-6|TRBV18
CASSPLGTGDSPLHF
TGTGCCAGCTCACCACTGGGGACAGGGGATTCACCCCTCCACTTT
>TRBD1|-|TRBJ1-5|TRBV7-2
CASSLAGQGRWLSNQPQHF
TGTGCCAGCAGCTTAGCCGGACAGGGAAGATGGTTAAGCAATCAGCCCCAGCATTTT
>-|-|TRBJ2-3|TRBV28
CASSIGGAGTDTQYF
TGTGCCAGCAGCATTGGGGGGGCAGGCACAGATACGCAGTATTTT
>-|-|TRBJ1-4|TRBV2
CASSEGQGRNEKLFF
TGTGCCAGCAGTGAAGGGCAGGGGCGCAATGAAAAACTGTTTTTT
>-|-|TRBJ1-4|TRBV5-1
CASSLEWAFEKLFF
TGCGCCAGCAGCTTGGAGTGGGCCTTCGAAAAACTGTTTTTT
>-|once|TRBJ1-3|TRBV6-6
CASSYLREGWGNTIYF
TGTGCCAGCAGTTACTTAAGGGAGGGTTGGGGAAACACCATATATTTT
>-|-|TRBJ2-3|TRBV30
CAWRTLVWTDTQYF
TGTGCCTGGAGGACACTAGTCTGGACAGATACGCAGTATTTT
>-|few|TRBJ1-2|TRBV2
CANGQRDGGYTF
TGTGCCAATGGACAGCGCGACGGAGGCTACACCTTC
>-|-|TRBJ1-1|TRBV5-1
CASSFYSQLRGTEAFF
TGCGCCAGCAGCTTCTATTCTCAATTAAGGGGCACTGAAGCTTTCTTT
>-|-|TRBJ2-3|TRBV5-4
CASSSDGQSTDTQYF
TGTGCCAGCAGCTCCGACGGACAGTCCACAGATACGCAGTATTTT
>TRBD1|-|TRBJ2-3|TRBV4-1
CASSQDEGTGSDTQYF
TGCGCCAGCAGCCAAGATGAAGGGACAGGGTCAGATACGCAGTATTTT